This TCR beta chain is drawn from a study of T-cell memory formation after mild COVID-19. General study points: Clones that contracted clustered mainly in CM and EM if CD4+ and in EMRA if CD8+. Some clones that responded turned up in pre-infection memory, which suggests that cross-reactive memory joined in.

The CDR3 totals 13 residues. Deletions cut 4 bases from V and 5 bases from J, with 11 bases between. Details on this clonotype: Antigen specificity is unknown.

TCRdb recomputed calls from the 5' RACE reads with MiXCR, one row per CDR3 protein. The top ten clones hold approximately 3.3% of a sample with roughly 160,000 distinct CDR3 sequences, roughly 13% of them seen once. Sequences were obtained from PBMCs or a T cell subset sorted from them (not recorded which). The chain carries TRBV12-3 or TRBV12-4 and TRBJ1-2; D ambiguous. The receptor's source is a man younger than 35 who had mild COVID-19 (a few samples of this study predate the infection). Cell type and time point are not known. This chain's CDR3 is CASSSGPGYGYTF. The CDR3 DNA reads TGTGCCAGCAGTTCCGGGCCCGGATATGGCTACACCTTC.